These T cell receptor beta chains were read from a single sample in a study of cytomegalovirus exposure and HLA in healthy donors. Profiled with immunoSEQ multiplex PCR; TCRdb holds only in-frame clones, not every one. The data show 180,000 or so clones, with roughly a tenth seen just once and 1% to 1.5% held by the top ten. The sequenced material came from PBMCs. The receptors were sampled from a woman younger than 45 in good health and CMV-seropositive. CDR3s include the opening cysteine and the closing phenylalanine or tryptophan. The D gene is left open where the match is weak. Expanded clones get a size class; other rows say once, few or many, or leave the size out.

CDR3 protein,V gene,J gene,clone size,CDR3 length,D gene
CASSVRTSGRLETQYF,TRBV9,TRBJ2-5,.,16,TRBD2
CASSFPVSADTQYF,TRBV5-4,TRBJ2-3,few,14,.
CASSKAGTGGNYGYTF,TRBV21-1,TRBJ1-2,.,16,.
CASSSPAPGGSYEQYF,TRBV6-5,TRBJ2-7,few,16,TRBD2
CASRASIWTSGRAVYNEQFF,TRBV13,TRBJ2-1,.,20,TRBD2
CASIDREGNQPQHF,TRBV2,TRBJ1-5,few,14,TRBD1
CASSLQSSALYEQYF,TRBV5-1,TRBJ2-7,.,15,.
CSVAQNRDSISYEQYF,TRBV29-1,TRBJ2-7,few,16,.
CASSFHRSGGYTF,TRBV11-1,TRBJ1-2,.,13,.
CAWGQGVNTGELFF,TRBV30,TRBJ2-2,few,14,TRBD1
CASSQEGANYGYTF,TRBV2,TRBJ1-2,.,14,TRBD1
CASSEGTGRYYEQYF,TRBV25-1,TRBJ2-7,.,15,TRBD1
CAWAPGLWGTDTQYF,TRBV30,TRBJ2-3,.,15,TRBD2
CASSQSSGNTIYF,TRBV5-4,TRBJ1-3,few,13,.
CASSSLASGGQETQYF,TRBV5-1,TRBJ2-5,.,16,.
CASSLDPAVGGELFF,TRBV11-3,TRBJ2-2,.,15,.
CASSMGTSGTYEQYF,TRBV19,TRBJ2-7,.,15,TRBD2
CASSLVARDWKNYEQYF,TRBV7-2,TRBJ2-7,.,17,.
CASSSGAGYGYTF,TRBV6-5,TRBJ1-2,.,13,.
CASSSPRTVNEKLFF,TRBV7-9,TRBJ1-4,few,15,.
CASSPSRGNEQFF,TRBV5-1,TRBJ2-1,few,13,.
CASSQDPDVWGLYGYTF,TRBV4-1,TRBJ1-2,few,17,.
CASRPFSGSGNEQYF,TRBV2,TRBJ2-7,few,15,TRBD2